This section outlines one TCR beta chain sequence together with its context. Its antigen is undetermined. The entry originates in a study of immune evolution from preneoplasia to lung adenocarcinoma. Study conclusions and caveats: Normal lung had highest clonality; later lesions appeared denser, more diverse. KRAS-mutant nodules had the highest T cell clonality.

The CDR3 is made up of 14 amino acids. V was shortened by 4 bases and J by 2 bases, with 12 bases between the two germline ends. CDR1 is SGHDN and CDR2 is FVKESK in the germline V gene. Between about 2014 and 2018, patients underwent resection in Japan or China. Assay used: immunoSEQ multiplex PCR; TCRdb lists only in-frame clones, some missing. Here the sample spans about 9,500 clones, 90% being singletons. Source material: FFPE invasive lung adenocarcinoma tissue. The genes are TRBV14 and TRBJ2-7; D is uncertain. The sequence was obtained from a person aged 65 to 79 with invasive lung adenocarcinoma. This chain's CDR3 is CASSRSDGTYEQYF. The CDR3 DNA is TGTGCCAGCAGCCGATCGGACGGAACCTACGAGCAGTACTTC.